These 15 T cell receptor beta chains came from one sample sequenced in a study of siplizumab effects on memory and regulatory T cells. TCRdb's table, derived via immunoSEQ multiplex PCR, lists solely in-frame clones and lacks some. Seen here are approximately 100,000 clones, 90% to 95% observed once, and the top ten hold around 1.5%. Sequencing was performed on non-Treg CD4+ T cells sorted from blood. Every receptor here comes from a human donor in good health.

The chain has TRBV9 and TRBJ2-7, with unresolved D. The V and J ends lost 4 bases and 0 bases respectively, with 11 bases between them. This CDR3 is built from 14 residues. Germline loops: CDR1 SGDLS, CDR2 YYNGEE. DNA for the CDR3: TGTGCCAGCAGCCGGCTAATAAGCTCCTACGAGCAGTACTTC. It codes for CASSRLISSYEQYF.

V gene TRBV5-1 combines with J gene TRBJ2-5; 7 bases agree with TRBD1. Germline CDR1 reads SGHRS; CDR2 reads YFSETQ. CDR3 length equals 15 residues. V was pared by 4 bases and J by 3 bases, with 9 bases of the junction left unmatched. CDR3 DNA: TGCGCCAGCAGCCCACTCACAACAGGGGAAGAGACCCAGTACTTC. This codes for CASSPLTTGEETQYF.

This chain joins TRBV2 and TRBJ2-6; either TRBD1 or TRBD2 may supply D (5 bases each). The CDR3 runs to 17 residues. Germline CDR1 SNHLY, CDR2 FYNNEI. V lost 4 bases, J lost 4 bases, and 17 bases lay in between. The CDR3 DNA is TGTGCCAGCAGTGTCACAGGTTCCGGGACGGGGGCCAACGTCCTGACTTTC. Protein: CASSVTGSGTGANVLTF.

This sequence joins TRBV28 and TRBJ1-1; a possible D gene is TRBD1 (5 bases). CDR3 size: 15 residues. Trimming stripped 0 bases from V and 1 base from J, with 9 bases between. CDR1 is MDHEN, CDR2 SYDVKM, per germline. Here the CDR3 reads CASSLWGDGNTEAFF. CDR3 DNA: TGTGCCAGCAGTTTATGGGGGGATGGGAACACTGAAGCTTTCTTT. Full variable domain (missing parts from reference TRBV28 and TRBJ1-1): DVKVTQSSRYLVKRTGEKVFLECVQDMDHENMFWYRQDPGLGLRLIYFSYDVKMKEKGDIPEGYSVSREKKERFSLILESASTNQTSMYLCASSLWGDGNTEAFFGQGTRLTVV.

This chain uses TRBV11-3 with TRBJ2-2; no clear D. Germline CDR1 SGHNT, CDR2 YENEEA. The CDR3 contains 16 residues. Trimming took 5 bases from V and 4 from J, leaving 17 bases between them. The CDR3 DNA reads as TGTGCCAGCAGCGCCTCCTTTGGGCAACCCACCGGGGAGCTGTTTTTT. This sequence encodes CASSASFGQPTGELFF.

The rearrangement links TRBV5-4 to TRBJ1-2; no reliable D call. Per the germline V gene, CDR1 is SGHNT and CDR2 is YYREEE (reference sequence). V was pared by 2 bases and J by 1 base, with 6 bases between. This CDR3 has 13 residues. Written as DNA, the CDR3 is TGTGCCAGCAGCTTCCGTAATAACTATGGCTACACCTTC. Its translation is CASSFRNNYGYTF.

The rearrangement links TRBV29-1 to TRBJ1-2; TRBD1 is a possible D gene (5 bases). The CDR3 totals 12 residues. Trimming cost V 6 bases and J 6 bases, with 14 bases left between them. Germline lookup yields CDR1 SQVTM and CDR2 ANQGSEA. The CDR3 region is CSVVLGTDGYTF. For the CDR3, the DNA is TGCAGCGTCGTGCTAGGGACGGATGGCTACACCTTC.

The CDR3 region is CAISEGWGAQEQYF. For the CDR3, the DNA is TGTGCCATCAGTGAGGGGTGGGGGGCTCAAGAGCAGTACTTC. The chain has TRBV10-3 and TRBJ2-7; D is possibly TRBD1 or TRBD2 (6 bases each). V lost 2 bases, J lost 7 bases, and 15 bases lay in between. CDR1 is ENHRY, CDR2 SYGVKD, per germline. There are 14 residues in the CDR3.

As DNA, the CDR3 is TGTGCCAGCAGCCTGGACCGGGGACAGGGGGCCGCCGAGCAGTACTTC. Protein: CASSLDRGQGAAEQYF. V is TRBV14 and J is TRBJ2-7; 12 bases line up with TRBD1. The V gene end was trimmed by 4 bases and the J gene end by 6 bases; junction bases not matched to a gene: 10. The CDR3 contains 16 residues. Germline CDR1 SGHDN, CDR2 FVKESK. The full variable domain, its missing parts supplied by reference TRBV14 and TRBJ2-7, is EAGVTQFPSHSVIEKGQTVTLRCDPISGHDNLYWYRRVMGKEIKFLLHFVKESKQDESGMPNNRFLAERTGGTYSTLKVQPAELEDSGVYFCASSLDRGQGAAEQYFGPGTRLTVT.

The CDR3 protein is CASSLTVTPTDTQYF. CDR3 sequence (DNA): TGCGCCAGCAGCTTAACGGTTACCCCCACAGATACGCAGTATTTT. V and J are TRBV5-1 and TRBJ2-3; D remains unclear. The length of the CDR3 is 15 residues. Germline CDR1 is SGHRS and CDR2 is YFSETQ. With 2 bases removed from V and 2 bases from J, the gap between germline ends came to 12 bases.

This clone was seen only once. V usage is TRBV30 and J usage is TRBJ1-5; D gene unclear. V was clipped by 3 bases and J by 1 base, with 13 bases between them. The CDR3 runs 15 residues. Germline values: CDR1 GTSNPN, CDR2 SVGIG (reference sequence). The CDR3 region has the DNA TGTGCCTGGAGCCCGGGTGAGGGAAGCAATCAGCCCCAGCATTTT. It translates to CAWSPGEGSNQPQHF.

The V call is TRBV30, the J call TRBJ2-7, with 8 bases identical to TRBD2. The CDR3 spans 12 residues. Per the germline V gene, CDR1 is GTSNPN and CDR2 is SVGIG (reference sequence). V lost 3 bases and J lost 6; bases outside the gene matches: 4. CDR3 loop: CAWSGGAGEQYF. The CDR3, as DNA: TGTGCCTGGAGCGGGGGGGCCGGCGAGCAGTACTTC.

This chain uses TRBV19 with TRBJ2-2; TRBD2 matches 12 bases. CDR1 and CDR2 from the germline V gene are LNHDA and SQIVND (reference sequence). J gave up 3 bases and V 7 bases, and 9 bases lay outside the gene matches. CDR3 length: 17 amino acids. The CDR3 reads CASILSSGRAYTGELFF. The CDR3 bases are TGTGCCAGTATTCTTTCTAGCGGGAGGGCATACACCGGGGAGCTGTTTTTT. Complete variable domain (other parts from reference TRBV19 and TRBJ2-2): DGGITQSPKYLFRKEGQNVTLSCEQNLNHDAMYWYRQDPGQGLRLIYYSQIVNDFQKGDIAEGYSVSREKKESFPLTVTSAQKNPTAFYLCASILSSGRAYTGELFFGEGSRLTVL.

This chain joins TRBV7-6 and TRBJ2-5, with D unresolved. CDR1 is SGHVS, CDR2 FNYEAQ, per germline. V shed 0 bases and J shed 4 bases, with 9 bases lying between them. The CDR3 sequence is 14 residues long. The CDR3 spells CASSLARAAETQYF. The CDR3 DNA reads TGTGCCAGCAGCTTAGCCCGCGCGGCAGAGACCCAGTACTTC.

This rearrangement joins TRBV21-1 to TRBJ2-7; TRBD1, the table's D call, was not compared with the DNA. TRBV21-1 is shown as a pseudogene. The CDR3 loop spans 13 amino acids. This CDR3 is CASIKEWADEQYF. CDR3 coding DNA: TGTGCCAGCATTAAAGAGTGGGCAGACGAGCAGTACTTC.